This entry lists 6 T cell receptor beta chains sequenced from one sample in a study of T cell responses to AZD1222 COVID-19 vaccine. Sequencing was performed with immunoSEQ multiplex PCR; in TCRdb, only in-frame clones are kept and a portion is missing. The table lists approximately 140,000 clones, about 94% of them singletons. The sample consisted of peripheral blood, taken 28 days after the second AZD1222 dose. All receptors derive from an adult who received the AZD1222 COVID-19 vaccine.

V usage is TRBV10-3 and J usage is TRBJ2-3, with D perhaps TRBD1 (6 bases). V was pared by 2 bases and J by 10 bases, with 16 bases between. The CDR3 loop spans 14 amino acids. Germline V gene sequence: CDR1 ENHRY, CDR2 SYGVKD. The CDR3 DNA reads TGTGCCATCAGTGAGACAAAACAGGGTCAGGCGCAGTATTTT. It codes for CAISETKQGQAQYF.

This clone turned up a few times. The J gene is TRBJ2-5, the V gene TRBV12-3 or TRBV12-4; a possible D gene is TRBD2 (6 bases). CDR3 length: 11 amino acids. V was clipped by 3 bases and J by 7 bases, with 6 bases between them. The CDR3 here is CASSLGGTQYF. CDR3 bases: TGTGCCAGCAGTTTGGGGGGGACCCAGTACTTC.

This chain joins TRBV5-6 and TRBJ1-6; D perhaps matches TRBD1 (6 bases). This CDR3 has 17 residues. Trimming shortened V by 4 bases and J by 6 bases, and 20 bases separated the two germline ends. The germline CDR1 and CDR2 sequences are SGHDT and YYEEEE. CDR3 nucleotides: TGTGCCAGCAGCCGATTGGACAGACACGCGATTAATTCACCCCTCCACTTT. It yields the protein CASSRLDRHAINSPLHF.

The chain links TRBV5-4 to TRBJ2-5; tentatively, D is TRBD2 (6 bases). V lost 3 bases, J lost 5 bases, and 14 bases lay in between. CDR3 size: 14 residues. Germline assignment: CDR1 SGHNT and CDR2 YYREEE (reference sequence). CDR3 DNA: TGTGCCAGCAGCTGGGAGGCGGGTCTGGAGACCCAGTACTTC. It is translated as CASSWEAGLETQYF.

This clone was counted a single time. This chain links TRBV6-5 with TRBJ1-5; D possibly corresponds to TRBD1 (6 bases). CDR3 length: 13 amino acids. Germline CDR1 MNHEY, CDR2 SVGAGI. V was clipped by 8 bases and J by 1 base, with 9 bases between them. The CDR3 sequence: CASQDSSNQPQHF. The CDR3 DNA is TGTGCCAGCCAGGACAGCAGCAATCAGCCCCAGCATTTT.

The chain is built from TRBV6-5 and TRBJ1-1; no definite D call. V shed 5 bases and J shed 5 bases, with 9 bases lying between them. The CDR3 runs to 12 residues. CDR1 MNHEY and CDR2 SVGAGI come from the germline V gene. CDR3 protein: CASSPSGTEAFF. CDR3 sequence (DNA): TGTGCCAGCAGTCCCAGTGGAACTGAAGCTTTCTTT.